The 15 T cell receptor beta chains reported below all come from one sample, sequenced in a study of shared clonotypes between healthy human individuals. TCRdb's table, derived via immunoSEQ multiplex PCR, lists solely in-frame clones and lacks some. The repertoire holds more than 2,000,000 clones, with just over 90% as singletons. The material sequenced was naive CD4+ T cells sorted from blood. Subset noted: CD45RA+ positively selected. Receptor source: a man younger than 30 in good health.

The rearrangement uses TRBV10-3 and TRBJ2-6; TRBD1 matches 7 bases. V shed 0 bases, J shed 2 bases, and the junction held 1 base outside the gene matches. CDR3 length: 16 residues. Germline V lookup: CDR1 ENHRY, CDR2 SYGVKD. CDR3 DNA: TGTGCCATCAGTGAGTCACAGGGGACTGGGGCCAACGTCCTGACTTTC. Its protein is CAISESQGTGANVLTF.

This sequence joins TRBV10-3 and TRBJ1-2; TRBD1 matches at 7 bases. V trimming: 2 bases; J trimming: 4 bases; junction bases outside the gene matches: 7. CDR3 length equals 15 residues. The germline gives CDR1 ENHRY, CDR2 SYGVKD. CDR3 sequence (DNA): TGTGCCATCAGTGAGAGTCGGGACAGTTTCTATGGCTACACCTTC. The encoded protein is CAISESRDSFYGYTF.

The chain employs TRBV5-4 and TRBJ2-7, with 10 bases that match TRBD1. Germline V gene data show CDR1 as SGHNT and CDR2 as YYREEE (reference sequence). The CDR3 is 14 residues long. Losses at the gene ends were 2 bases for V and 6 bases for J; bases not matched to a gene: 5. This CDR3 is CASSFTDRGSEQYF. The CDR3 coding sequence is TGTGCCAGCAGCTTTACGGACAGGGGGAGCGAGCAGTACTTC.

J is TRBJ2-3 and V is TRBV5-1; 7 bases map to TRBD2. With 3 bases clipped from V and 2 bases from J, the junction kept 6 bases outside the gene matches. Looked up from germline, CDR1 is SGHRS and CDR2 is YFSETQ. CDR3 size: 15 residues. CDR3 in DNA: TGCGCCAGCAGCTCCCGGGACTACTACACAGATACGCAGTATTTT. It encodes CASSSRDYYTDTQYF.

On this clone: The sample has other DNA sequences that encode this CDR3 too. The CDR3 protein is CASSSQGASNQPQHF. DNA for the CDR3: TGTGCCAGCAGCTCCCAAGGTGCTAGCAATCAGCCCCAGCATTTT. The chain has TRBV7-9 and TRBJ1-5; D gene ambiguous. Germline CDR1 reads SEHNR; CDR2 reads FQNEAQ (reference sequence). CDR3 length equals 15 residues. V was trimmed by 4 bases and J by 0 bases, leaving 10 bases between them.

The chain is built from TRBV27 and TRBJ2-7, with TRBD1 identical over 8 bases. This CDR3 is 13 amino acids long. The V segment lost 5 bases and the J segment 6 bases; nucleotides outside the gene matches: 6. Germline CDR1 reads MNHEY; CDR2 reads SMNVEV (reference sequence). CDR3 protein: CASSSLRGLEQYF. The DNA of the CDR3 is TGTGCCAGCAGTAGTCTCAGGGGGCTCGAGCAGTACTTC.

The V gene is TRBV28, the J gene TRBJ2-4, with D possibly TRBD2 on 6 matching bases. Trimming stripped 3 bases from V and 8 bases from J, with 14 bases between. Germline CDR1 and CDR2: MDHEN and SYDVKM. The CDR3 is made up of 14 amino acids. CDR3 residues: CASSLRQGGDIQYF. In DNA, the CDR3 is TGTGCCAGCAGTTTGCGGCAGGGCGGGGACATTCAGTACTTC. The full variable domain, completed using reference TRBV28 and TRBJ2-4, is DVKVTQSSRYLVKRTGEKVFLECVQDMDHENMFWYRQDPGLGLRLIYFSYDVKMKEKGDIPEGYSVSREKKERFSLILESASTNQTSMYLCASSLRQGGDIQYFGAGTRLSVL.

The chain carries TRBV18 and TRBJ2-1; 13 nucleotides agree with TRBD2. V dropped 0 bases and J dropped 15; count of bases not matched to a gene: 8. CDR1 is KGHSH, CDR2 LQKENI, per germline. This CDR3 has 15 amino acids. CDR3 protein: CASSPPIGLAGASFF. CDR3 coding DNA: TGTGCCAGCTCACCACCTATAGGACTAGCGGGGGCGTCGTTCTTC. The full variable domain, completed using reference TRBV18 and TRBJ2-1, is NAGVMQNPRHLVRRRGQEARLRCSPMKGHSHVYWYRQLPEEGLKFMVYLQKENIIDESGMPKERFSAEFPKEGPSILRIQQVVRGDSAAYFCASSPPIGLAGASFFGPGTRLTVL.

The sample holds one count of this clone. Different DNA sequences within this sample yield the same CDR3. The gene calls are TRBV5-1 and TRBJ2-7; D gene unclear. The CDR3 runs 13 residues. The V gene's germline CDR1 is SGHRS and CDR2 YFSETQ. The V end lost 1 base, the J end lost 3 bases, and 8 bases lay between the germline ends. The CDR3 DNA reads as TGCGCCAGCAGCTTGAGTCAGAACTACGAGCAGTACTTC. Protein product: CASSLSQNYEQYF.

V gene TRBV7-9 combines with J gene TRBJ1-2; a possible D gene is TRBD1 (6 bases). Germline V gives CDR1 SEHNR, CDR2 FQNEAQ (reference sequence). The ends were cut back, 5 bases at V and 1 base at J, with 14 bases in the middle. The CDR3 has 15 residues. CDR3 sequence reads: CASSAQGIGNYGYTF. Here the CDR3 DNA reads TGTGCCAGCAGCGCACAGGGAATCGGTAACTATGGCTACACCTTC.

This clone was recorded only once. The chain joins TRBV7-2 to TRBJ2-1; D unclear. The CDR3 length is 10 residues. Trimming removed 3 bases at V and 9 bases at J, with 3 bases between. CDR1 is SGHTA, CDR2 FQGNSA, per germline. For the CDR3, the DNA is TGTGCCAGCAGCTTTCGTGAGCAGTTCTTC. This encodes CASSFREQFF.

The chain employs TRBV19 and TRBJ1-6; D gene unclear. CDR1 is LNHDA and CDR2 is SQIVND in the germline V gene (reference sequence). The V gene lost 5 bases and the J gene lost 8 bases, with 19 bases spanning the gap. This CDR3 has 16 amino acids. The DNA of the CDR3 is TGTGCCAGTAGTCCTCTAATATCATTTACGGATTCACCCCTCCACTTT. Protein: CASSPLISFTDSPLHF.

This chain uses TRBV2 with TRBJ2-5; the D is unclear. Germline loops: CDR1 SNHLY, CDR2 FYNNEI. The CDR3 is 12 residues long. V was shortened by 5 bases and J by 9 bases, with 13 bases between the two germline ends. CDR3 amino acids: CASSPLSAAQYF. The CDR3 region has the DNA TGTGCCAGCAGTCCCCTCTCCGCGGCCCAGTACTTC.

The V gene is TRBV5-1, the J gene TRBJ2-7, with TRBD1 as a possible D gene (5 bases). Germline values: CDR1 SGHRS, CDR2 YFSETQ. The CDR3 contains 14 residues. Trimming left V 0 bases short and J 6 bases short, with 13 bases between. The CDR3, as DNA: TGCGCCAGCAGCTTGGGAGTGACAGCCTTCGAGCAGTACTTC. It yields the protein CASSLGVTAFEQYF. Together with reference TRBV5-1 and TRBJ2-7, the CDR3 gives the full variable domain: KAGVTQTPRYLIKTRGQQVTLSCSPISGHRSVSWYQQTPGQGLQFLFEYFSETQRNKGNFPGRFSGRQFSNSRSEMNVSTLELGDSALYLCASSLGVTAFEQYFGPGTRLTVT.

The gene calls are TRBV10-2 and TRBJ2-5; tentative D call: TRBD2 (6 bases). Trimming left V 6 bases short and J 0 bases short, with 17 bases between. The CDR3 has 16 amino acids. The germline V gene has CDR1 WSHSY and CDR2 SAAADI. The CDR3 nucleotides read TGCGCCAGCAGCCCGTTTGGCGGAGGGTACCAAGAGACCCAGTACTTC. Encoded protein: CASSPFGGGYQETQYF.